Listed below are T cell receptor beta chains from one sample, sequenced in a study of cytomegalovirus exposure and HLA in healthy donors. The table came from immunoSEQ multiplex PCR; TCRdb's copy has only in-frame clones and leaves some out. The profile covers about 130,000 clones, with about 70% appearing a single time and approximately 2% taken by the ten largest. The material sequenced was PBMCs. These receptors all come from a woman in her forties in good health and CMV-seropositive. Each CDR3 is given with its conserved first and last residue. A D gene is named only where the DNA matches it firmly. Not all rows give a size; the values are once, few, many and, for expanded clones, a class.

TRBV19	-	TRBJ2-7	few	TGTGCCAGTAGTGACAGGAAGGTCAGCTACGAGCAGTACTTC	CASSDRKVSYEQYF
TRBV11-3	-	TRBJ2-1	-	TGTGCCAGCAGCTTAAGGGGGAATGGGCAGTTCTTC	CASSLRGNGQFF
TRBV13	-	TRBJ2-7	-	TGTGCCAGCAGCTTTCTTTTCAGGCGCGGGTACGAGCAGTACTTC	CASSFLFRRGYEQYF
TRBV28	TRBD1	TRBJ1-1	-	TGTGCCAGCAGGTTGACAGGGAAGACTGAAGCTTTCTTT	CASRLTGKTEAFF
TRBV27	TRBD1	TRBJ1-4	-	TGTGCCAGCGGGGGACAGGGGGAGTTTGAAAAACTGTTTTTT	CASGGQGEFEKLFF
TRBV29-1	TRBD1	TRBJ1-2	few	TGCAGCGTTCACCCCGGGACAGGGGGAGGCTATGGCTACACCTTC	CSVHPGTGGGYGYTF
TRBV11-2	-	TRBJ2-3	-	TGTGCCAGCAGCCTTACAGTGGGCACAGATACGCAGTATTTT	CASSLTVGTDTQYF
TRBV30	-	TRBJ2-7	once	TGTGCCTGGAGTGTAGGGACACTCAGCTCCTACGAGCAGTACTTC	CAWSVGTLSSYEQYF
TRBV4-3	-	TRBJ1-5	-	TGCGCCAGCAGCCAAGACAGGGGCCAGCCCCAGCATTTT	CASSQDRGQPQHF
TRBV7-2	-	TRBJ2-7	-	TGTGCCAGCAGCTCATCAGCAGGGGGGTACGAGCAGTACTTC	CASSSSAGGYEQYF
TRBV18	-	TRBJ1-4	-	TGTGCCAGCTCACCCCTCTCACCGGGGACTAATGAAAAACTGTTTTTT	CASSPLSPGTNEKLFF